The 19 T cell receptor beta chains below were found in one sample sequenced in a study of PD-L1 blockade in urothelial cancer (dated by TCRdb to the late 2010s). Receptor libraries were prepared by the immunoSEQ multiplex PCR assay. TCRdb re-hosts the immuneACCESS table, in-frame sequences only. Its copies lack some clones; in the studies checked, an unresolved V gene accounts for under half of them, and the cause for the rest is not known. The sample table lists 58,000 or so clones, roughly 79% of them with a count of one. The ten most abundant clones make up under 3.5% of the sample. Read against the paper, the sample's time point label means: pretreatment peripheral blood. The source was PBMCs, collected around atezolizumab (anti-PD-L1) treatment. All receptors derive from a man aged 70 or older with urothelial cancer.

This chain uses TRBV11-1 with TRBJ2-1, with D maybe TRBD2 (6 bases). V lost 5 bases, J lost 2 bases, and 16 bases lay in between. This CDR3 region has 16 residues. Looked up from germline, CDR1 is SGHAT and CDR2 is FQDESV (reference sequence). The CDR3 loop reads CASSTPSGQTYNEQFF. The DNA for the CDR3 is TGTGCCAGCAGCACCCCAAGCGGGCAAACCTACAATGAGCAGTTCTTC.

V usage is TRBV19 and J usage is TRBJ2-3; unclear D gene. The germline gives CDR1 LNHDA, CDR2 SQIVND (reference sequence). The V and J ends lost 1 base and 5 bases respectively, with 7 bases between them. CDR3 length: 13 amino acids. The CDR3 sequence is CASSIGSRDTQYF. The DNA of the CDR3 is TGTGCCAGTAGTATAGGATCGAGAGATACGCAGTATTTT.

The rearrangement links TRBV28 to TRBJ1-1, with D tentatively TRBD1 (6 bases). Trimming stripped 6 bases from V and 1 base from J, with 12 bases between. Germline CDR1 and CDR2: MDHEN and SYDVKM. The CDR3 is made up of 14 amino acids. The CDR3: CASRGPDRNTEAFF. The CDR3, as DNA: TGTGCCAGCAGGGGCCCGGACAGGAACACTGAAGCTTTCTTT. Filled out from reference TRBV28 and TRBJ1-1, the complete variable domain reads DVKVTQSSRYLVKRTGEKVFLECVQDMDHENMFWYRQDPGLGLRLIYFSYDVKMKEKGDIPEGYSVSREKKERFSLILESASTNQTSMYLCASRGPDRNTEAFFGQGTRLTVV.

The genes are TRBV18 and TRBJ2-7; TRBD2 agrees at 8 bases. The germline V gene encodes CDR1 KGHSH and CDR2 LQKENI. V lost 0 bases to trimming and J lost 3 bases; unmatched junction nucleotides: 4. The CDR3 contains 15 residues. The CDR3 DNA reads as TGTGCCAGCTCACCACCCGGGACTAGTCGCTACGAGCAGTACTTC. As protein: CASSPPGTSRYEQYF.

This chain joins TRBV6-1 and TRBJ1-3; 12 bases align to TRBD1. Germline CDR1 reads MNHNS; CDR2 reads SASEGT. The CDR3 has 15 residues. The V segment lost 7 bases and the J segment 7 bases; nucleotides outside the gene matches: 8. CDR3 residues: CASNLEGQGANTIYF. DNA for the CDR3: TGTGCCAGCAATCTCGAGGGACAGGGGGCTAACACCATATATTTT.

The CDR3 spells CASSLTGSSYEQYF. The CDR3 bases are TGTGCCAGCAGCTTAACAGGAAGCTCCTACGAGCAGTACTTC. The chain combines TRBV7-9 with TRBJ2-7; perhaps TRBD1 as D (5 bases). Germline CDR1 SEHNR, CDR2 FQNEAQ (reference sequence). V was clipped by 2 bases and J by 0 bases, with 8 bases between them. The length of the CDR3 is 14 residues.

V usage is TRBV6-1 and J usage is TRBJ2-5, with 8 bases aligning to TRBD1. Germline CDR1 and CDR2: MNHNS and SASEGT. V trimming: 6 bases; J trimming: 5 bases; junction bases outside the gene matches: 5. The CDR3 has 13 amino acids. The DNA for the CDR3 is TGTGCCAGCAGCGAGGACAGGGCGGAGACCCAGTACTTC. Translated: CASSEDRAETQYF.

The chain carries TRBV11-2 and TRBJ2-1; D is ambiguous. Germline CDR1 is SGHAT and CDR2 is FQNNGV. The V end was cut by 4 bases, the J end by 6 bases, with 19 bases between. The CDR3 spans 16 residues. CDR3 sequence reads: CASSSGTSSDFNEQFF. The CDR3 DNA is TGTGCCAGCAGCTCCGGTACTTCCTCCGATTTCAATGAGCAGTTCTTC.

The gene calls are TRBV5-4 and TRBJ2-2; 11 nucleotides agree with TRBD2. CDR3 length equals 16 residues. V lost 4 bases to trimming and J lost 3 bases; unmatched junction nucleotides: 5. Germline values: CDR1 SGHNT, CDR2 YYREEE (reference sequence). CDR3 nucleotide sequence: TGTGCCAGCAGCACCCGGACTAGCGGGCACACCGGGGAGCTGTTTTTT. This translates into CASSTRTSGHTGELFF. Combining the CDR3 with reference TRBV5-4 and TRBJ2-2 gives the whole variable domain ETGVTQSPTHLIKTRGQQVTLRCSSQSGHNTVSWYQQALGQGPQFIFQYYREEENGRGNFPPRFSGLQFPNYSSELNVNALELDDSALYLCASSTRTSGHTGELFFGEGSRLTVL.

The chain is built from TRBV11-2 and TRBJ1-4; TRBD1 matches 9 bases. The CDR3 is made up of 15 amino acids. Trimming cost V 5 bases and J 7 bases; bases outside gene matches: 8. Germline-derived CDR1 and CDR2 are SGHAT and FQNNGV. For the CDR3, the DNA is TGTGCCAGCAGCCCTCGACAGGGGGGCAGTGAAAAACTGTTTTTT. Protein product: CASSPRQGGSEKLFF.

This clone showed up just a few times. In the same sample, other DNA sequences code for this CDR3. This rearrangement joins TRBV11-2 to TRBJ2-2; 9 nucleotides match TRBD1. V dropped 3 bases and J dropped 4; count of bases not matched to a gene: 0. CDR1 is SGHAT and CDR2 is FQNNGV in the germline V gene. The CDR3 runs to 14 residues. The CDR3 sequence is CASSLGQGTGELFF. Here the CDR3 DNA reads TGTGCCAGCAGCTTGGGACAGGGCACCGGGGAGCTGTTTTTT.

This chain's CDR3 is CASSQDGPGIAPGPGYTF. The CDR3 bases are TGTGCCAGCAGCCAAGATGGGCCAGGGATTGCCCCAGGTCCCGGCTACACCTTC. The chain links TRBV14 to TRBJ1-2; D possibly corresponds to TRBD1 (5 bases). The germline V and J ends were trimmed by 0 bases and 8 bases, with 25 bases remaining between them. Germline lookup yields CDR1 SGHDN and CDR2 FVKESK. This CDR3 comprises 18 residues.

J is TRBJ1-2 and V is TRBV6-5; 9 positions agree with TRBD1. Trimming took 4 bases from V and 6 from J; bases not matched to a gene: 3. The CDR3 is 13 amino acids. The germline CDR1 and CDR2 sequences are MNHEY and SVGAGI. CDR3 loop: CASSLGQGDGYTF. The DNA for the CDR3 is TGTGCCAGCAGTTTGGGACAGGGTGATGGCTACACCTTC.

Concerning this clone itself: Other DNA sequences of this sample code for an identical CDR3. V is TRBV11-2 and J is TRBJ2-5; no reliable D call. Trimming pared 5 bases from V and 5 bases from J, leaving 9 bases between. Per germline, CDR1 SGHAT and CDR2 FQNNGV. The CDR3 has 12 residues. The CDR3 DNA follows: TGTGCCAGCAGCCCTGTTCCCGAGACCCAGTACTTC. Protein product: CASSPVPETQYF. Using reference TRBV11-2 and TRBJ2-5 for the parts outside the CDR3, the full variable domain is EAGVAQSPRYKIIEKRQSVAFWCNPISGHATLYWYQQILGQGPKLLIQFQNNGVVDDSQLPKDRFSAERLKGVDSTLKIQPAKLEDSAVYLCASSPVPETQYFGPGTRLLVL.

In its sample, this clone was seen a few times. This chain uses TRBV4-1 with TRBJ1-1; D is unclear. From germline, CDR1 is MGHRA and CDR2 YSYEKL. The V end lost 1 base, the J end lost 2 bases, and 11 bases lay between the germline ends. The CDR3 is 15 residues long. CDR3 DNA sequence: TGCGCCAGCAGCCAAGGACCTCGGGGAAACACTGAAGCTTTCTTT. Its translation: CASSQGPRGNTEAFF.

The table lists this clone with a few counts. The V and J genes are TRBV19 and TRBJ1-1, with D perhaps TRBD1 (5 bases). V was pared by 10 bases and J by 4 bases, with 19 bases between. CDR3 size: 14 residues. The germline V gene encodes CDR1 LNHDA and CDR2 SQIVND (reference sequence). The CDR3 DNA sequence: TGTGCCACCACCCCCACAGGAAGAGGCACTGAAGCTTTCTTT. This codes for CATTPTGRGTEAFF.

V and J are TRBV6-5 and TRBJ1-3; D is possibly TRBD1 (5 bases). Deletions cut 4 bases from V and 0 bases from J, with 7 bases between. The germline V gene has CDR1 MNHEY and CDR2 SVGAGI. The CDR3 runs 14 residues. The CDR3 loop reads CASSSGVSGNTIYF. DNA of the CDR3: TGTGCCAGCAGTTCGGGGGTCTCTGGAAACACCATATATTTT.

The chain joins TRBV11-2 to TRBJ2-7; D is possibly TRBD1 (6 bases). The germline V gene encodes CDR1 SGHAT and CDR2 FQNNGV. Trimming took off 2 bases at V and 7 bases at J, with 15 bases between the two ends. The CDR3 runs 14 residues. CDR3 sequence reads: CASSLLTGPWEQYF. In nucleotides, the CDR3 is TGTGCCAGCAGCTTACTTACAGGGCCGTGGGAGCAGTACTTC.

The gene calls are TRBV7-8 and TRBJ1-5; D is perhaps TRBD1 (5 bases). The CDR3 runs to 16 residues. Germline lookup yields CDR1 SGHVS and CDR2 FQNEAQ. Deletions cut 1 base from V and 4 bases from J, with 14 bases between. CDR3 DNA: TGTGCCAGCAGCTTAGTTTCCGGGAGGGGTAATCAGCCCCAGCATTTT. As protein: CASSLVSGRGNQPQHF.